The subject of this entry is one TCR beta chain. The sample belongs to a study of CD8+ T cells in alopecia areata. Sequencing used cDNA as its template, made by extracting RNA and reverse transcribing it. Using immunoSEQ multiplex PCR, the repertoire was profiled, and TCRdb retains in-frame clones only, with some absent. The table shows 170,000 or so clones, with 50% to 75% occurring only once. The CDR3 has 13 amino acids. The V and J ends lost 0 bases and 2 bases respectively, with 6 bases between them. Per germline, CDR1 GTSNPN and CDR2 SVGIG (reference sequence). Here the sequenced sample was CD4+ T cells sorted from blood, taken at week 0. The rearrangement joins TRBV30 to TRBJ2-3; no clear D. The sequence was obtained from a human donor with alopecia areata. The CDR3 reads CAWSVLNTDTQYF. The CDR3 DNA reads as TGTGCCTGGAGTGTACTGAACACAGATACGCAGTATTTT. Using reference TRBV30 and TRBJ2-3 for the parts outside the CDR3, the full variable domain is SQTIHQWPATLVQPVGSPLSLECTVEGTSNPNLYWYRQAAGRGLQLLFYSVGIGQISSEVPQNLSASRPQDRQFILSSKKLLLSDSGFYLCAWSVLNTDTQYFGPGTRLTVL.